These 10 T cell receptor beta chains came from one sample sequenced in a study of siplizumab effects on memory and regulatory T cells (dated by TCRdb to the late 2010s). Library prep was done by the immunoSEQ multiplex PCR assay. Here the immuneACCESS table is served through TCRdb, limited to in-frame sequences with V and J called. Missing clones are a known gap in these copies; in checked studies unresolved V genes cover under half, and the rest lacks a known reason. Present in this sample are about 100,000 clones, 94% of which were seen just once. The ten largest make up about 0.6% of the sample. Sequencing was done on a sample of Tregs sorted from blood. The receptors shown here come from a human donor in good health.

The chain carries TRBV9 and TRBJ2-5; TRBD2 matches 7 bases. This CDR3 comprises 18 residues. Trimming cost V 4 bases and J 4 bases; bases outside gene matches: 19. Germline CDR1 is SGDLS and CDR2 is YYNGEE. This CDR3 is CASSKTTSSRVYGETQYF. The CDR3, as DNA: TGTGCCAGCAGCAAAACGACTAGCTCCCGGGTTTACGGAGAGACCCAGTACTTC.

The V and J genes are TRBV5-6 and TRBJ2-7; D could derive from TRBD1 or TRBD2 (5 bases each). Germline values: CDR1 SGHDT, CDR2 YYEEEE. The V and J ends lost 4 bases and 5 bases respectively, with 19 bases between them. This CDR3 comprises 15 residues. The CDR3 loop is CASSPTGTLPDEQYF. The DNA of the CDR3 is TGTGCCAGCAGCCCAACCGGGACCCTCCCAGACGAGCAGTACTTC.

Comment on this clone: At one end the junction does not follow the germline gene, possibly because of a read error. DNA of the CDR3: TGCGTCAGCAGCTCGAGAGCTATCCACAATGAGCAGTTCTTC. It specifies CVSSSRAIHNEQFF. This rearrangement joins TRBV5-1 to TRBJ2-1; D not certain. The CDR3 covers 14 residues. Germline V lookup: CDR1 SGHRS, CDR2 YFSETQ. Together with reference TRBV5-1 and TRBJ2-1, the CDR3 gives the full variable domain: KAGVTQTPRYLIKTRGQQVTLSCSPISGHRSVSWYQQTPGQGLQFLFEYFSETQRNKGNFPGRFSGRQFSNSRSEMNVSTLELGDSALYLCVSSSRAIHNEQFFGPGTRLTVL.

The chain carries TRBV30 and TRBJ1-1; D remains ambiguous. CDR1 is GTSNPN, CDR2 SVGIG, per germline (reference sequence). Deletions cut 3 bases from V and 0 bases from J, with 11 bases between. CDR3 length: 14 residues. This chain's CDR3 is CAWRREFMNTEAFF. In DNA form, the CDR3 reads TGTGCCTGGAGGCGGGAATTCATGAACACTGAAGCTTTCTTT.

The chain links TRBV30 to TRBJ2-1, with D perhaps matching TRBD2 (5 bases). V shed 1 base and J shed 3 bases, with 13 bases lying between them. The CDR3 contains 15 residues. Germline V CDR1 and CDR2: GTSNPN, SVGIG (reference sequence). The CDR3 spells CAWSGHTGNYNEQFF. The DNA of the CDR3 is TGTGCCTGGAGTGGACATACGGGGAACTACAATGAGCAGTTCTTC.

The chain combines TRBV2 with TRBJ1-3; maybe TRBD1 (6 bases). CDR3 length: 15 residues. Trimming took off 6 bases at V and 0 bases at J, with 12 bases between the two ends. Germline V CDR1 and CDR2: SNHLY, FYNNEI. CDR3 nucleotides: TGTGCCAGCAGGGCTCAGGGGCCCTCTGGAAACACCATATATTTT. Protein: CASRAQGPSGNTIYF. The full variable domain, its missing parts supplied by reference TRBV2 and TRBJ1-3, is EPEVTQTPSHQVTQMGQEVILRCVPISNHLYFYWYRQILGQKVEFLVSFYNNEISEKSEIFDDQFSVERPDGSNFTLKIRSTKLEDSAMYFCASRAQGPSGNTIYFGEGSWLTVV.

The CDR3 protein is CASSLTPEGRGYTF. DNA of the CDR3: TGTGCCAGCAGCCTCACCCCCGAGGGCCGGGGCTACACCTTC. V is TRBV7-2 and J is TRBJ1-2; D call uncertain. Per the germline V gene, CDR1 is SGHTA and CDR2 is FQGNSA. V was clipped by 5 bases and J by 8 bases, with 18 bases between them. This CDR3 comprises 14 residues. Full variable domain (outside the CDR3, taken from reference TRBV7-2 and TRBJ1-2): GAGVSQSPSNKVTEKGKDVELRCDPISGHTALYWYRQSLGQGLEFLIYFQGNSAPDKSGLPSDRFSAERTGGSVSTLTIQRTQQEDSAVYLCASSLTPEGRGYTFGSGTRLTVV.

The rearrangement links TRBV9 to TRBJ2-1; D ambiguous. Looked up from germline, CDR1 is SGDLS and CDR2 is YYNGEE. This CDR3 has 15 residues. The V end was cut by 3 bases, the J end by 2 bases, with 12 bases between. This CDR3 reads CASSGGVSAYNEQFF. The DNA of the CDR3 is TGTGCCAGCAGCGGGGGTGTGAGCGCCTACAATGAGCAGTTCTTC. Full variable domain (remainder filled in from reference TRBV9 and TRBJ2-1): DSGVTQTPKHLITATGQRVTLRCSPRSGDLSVYWYQQSLDQGLQFLIQYYNGEERAKGNILERFSAQQFPDLHSELNLSSLELGDSALYFCASSGGVSAYNEQFFGPGTRLTVL.

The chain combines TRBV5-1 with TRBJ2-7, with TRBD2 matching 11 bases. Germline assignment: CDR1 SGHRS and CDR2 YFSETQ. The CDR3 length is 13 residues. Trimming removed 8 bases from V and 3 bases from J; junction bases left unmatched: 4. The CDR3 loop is CASRLAGLYEQYF. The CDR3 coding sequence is TGCGCCAGTCGACTAGCGGGGCTCTACGAGCAGTACTTC.

In nucleotides, the CDR3 is TGTGCCAGCAGTTATTTTGCAAGAACCTACGAGCAGTACTTC. This codes for CASSYFARTYEQYF. This chain joins TRBV6-6 and TRBJ2-7; D is uncertain. V was cut by 3 bases and J by 2 bases, with 11 bases left in between. The CDR3 length is 14 residues. Germline lookup yields CDR1 MNHNY and CDR2 SVGAGI (reference sequence).